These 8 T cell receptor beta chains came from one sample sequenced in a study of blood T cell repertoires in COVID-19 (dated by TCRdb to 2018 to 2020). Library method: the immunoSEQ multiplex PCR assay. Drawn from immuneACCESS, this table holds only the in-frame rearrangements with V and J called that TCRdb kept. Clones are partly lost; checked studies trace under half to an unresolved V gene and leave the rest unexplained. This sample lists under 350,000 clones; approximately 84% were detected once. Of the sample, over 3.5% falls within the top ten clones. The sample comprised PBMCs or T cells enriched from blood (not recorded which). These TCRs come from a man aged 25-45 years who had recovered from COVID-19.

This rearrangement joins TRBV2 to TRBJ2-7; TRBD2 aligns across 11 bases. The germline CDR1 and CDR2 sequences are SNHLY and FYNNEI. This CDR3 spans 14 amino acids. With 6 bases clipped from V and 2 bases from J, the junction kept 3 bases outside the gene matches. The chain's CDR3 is CASRGLAVPYEQYF. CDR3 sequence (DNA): TGTGCCAGCAGGGGACTAGCGGTTCCCTACGAGCAGTACTTC.

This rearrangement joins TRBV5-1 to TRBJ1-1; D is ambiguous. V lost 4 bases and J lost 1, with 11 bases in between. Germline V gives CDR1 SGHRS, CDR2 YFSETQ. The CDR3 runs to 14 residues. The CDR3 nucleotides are TGCGCCAGCAGCCCTCAGAACAGGAACACTGAAGCTTTCTTT. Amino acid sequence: CASSPQNRNTEAFF.

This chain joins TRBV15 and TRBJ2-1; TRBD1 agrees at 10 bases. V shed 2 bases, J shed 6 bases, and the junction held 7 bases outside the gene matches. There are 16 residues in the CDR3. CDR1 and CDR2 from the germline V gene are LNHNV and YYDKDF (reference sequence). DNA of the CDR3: TGTGCCACCAGCAGAACCGGGACAGGGGCCCGCAATGAGCAGTTCTTC. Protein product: CATSRTGTGARNEQFF.

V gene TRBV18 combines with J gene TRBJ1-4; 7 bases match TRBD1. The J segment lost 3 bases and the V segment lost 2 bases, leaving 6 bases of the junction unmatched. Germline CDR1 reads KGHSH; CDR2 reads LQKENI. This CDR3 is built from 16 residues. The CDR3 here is CASSPTIQGPNEKLFF. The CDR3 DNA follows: TGTGCCAGCTCACCAACCATACAGGGGCCTAATGAAAAACTGTTTTTT.

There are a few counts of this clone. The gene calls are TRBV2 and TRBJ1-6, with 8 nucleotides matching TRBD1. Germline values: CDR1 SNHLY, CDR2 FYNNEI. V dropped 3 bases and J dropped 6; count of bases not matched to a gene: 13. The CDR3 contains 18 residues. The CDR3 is CASSDGGQGSWSNSPLHF. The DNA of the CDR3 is TGTGCCAGCAGTGATGGTGGACAGGGTTCCTGGAGTAATTCACCCCTCCACTTT.

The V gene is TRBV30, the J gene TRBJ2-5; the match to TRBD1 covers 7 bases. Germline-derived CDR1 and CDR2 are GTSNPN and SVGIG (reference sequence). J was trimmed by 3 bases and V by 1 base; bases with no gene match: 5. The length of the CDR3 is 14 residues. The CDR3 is CAWSGRDSEETQYF. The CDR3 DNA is TGTGCCTGGAGTGGCCGGGACAGTGAAGAGACCCAGTACTTC.

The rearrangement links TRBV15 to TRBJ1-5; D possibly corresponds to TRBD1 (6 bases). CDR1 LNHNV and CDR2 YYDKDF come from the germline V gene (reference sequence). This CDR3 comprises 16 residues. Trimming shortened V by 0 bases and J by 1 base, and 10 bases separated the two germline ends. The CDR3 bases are TGTGCCACCAGCAGAGATCTTGGGGGCAGCAATCAGCCCCAGCATTTT. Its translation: CATSRDLGGSNQPQHF.

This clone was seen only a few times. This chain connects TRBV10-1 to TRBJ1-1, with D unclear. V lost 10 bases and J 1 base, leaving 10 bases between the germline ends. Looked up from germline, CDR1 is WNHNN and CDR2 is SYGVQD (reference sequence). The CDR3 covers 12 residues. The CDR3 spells CATFSENTEAFF. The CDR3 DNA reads TGCGCCACCTTTAGCGAGAACACTGAAGCTTTCTTT.